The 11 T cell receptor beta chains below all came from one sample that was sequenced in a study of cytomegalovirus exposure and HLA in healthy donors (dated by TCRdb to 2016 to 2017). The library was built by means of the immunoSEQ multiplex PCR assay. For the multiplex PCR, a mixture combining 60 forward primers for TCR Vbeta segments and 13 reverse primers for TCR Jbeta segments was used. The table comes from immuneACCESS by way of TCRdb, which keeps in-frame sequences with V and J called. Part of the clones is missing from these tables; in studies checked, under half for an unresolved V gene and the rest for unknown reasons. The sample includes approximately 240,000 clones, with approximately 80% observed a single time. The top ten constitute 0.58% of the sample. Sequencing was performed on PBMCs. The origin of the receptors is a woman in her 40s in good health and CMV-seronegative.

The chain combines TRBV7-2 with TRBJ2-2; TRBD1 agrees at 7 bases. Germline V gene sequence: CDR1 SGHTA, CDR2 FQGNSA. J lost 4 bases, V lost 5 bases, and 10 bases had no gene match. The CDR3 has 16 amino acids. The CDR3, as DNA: TGTGCCAGCAGCCTGGACCTACAGGGGCTCACCGGGGAGCTGTTTTTT. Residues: CASSLDLQGLTGELFF.

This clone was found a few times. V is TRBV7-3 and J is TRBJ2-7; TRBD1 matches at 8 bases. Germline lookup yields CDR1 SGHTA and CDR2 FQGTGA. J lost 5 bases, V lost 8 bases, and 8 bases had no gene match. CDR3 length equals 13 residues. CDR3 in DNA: TGTGCCAGCGGCCGGGACAGGTGGGACGAGCAGTACTTC. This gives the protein CASGRDRWDEQYF. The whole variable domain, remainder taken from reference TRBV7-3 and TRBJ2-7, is GAGVSQTPSNKVTEKGKYVELRCDPISGHTALYWYRQSLGQGPEFLIYFQGTGAADDSGLPNDRFFAVRPEGSVSTLKIQRTERGDSAVYLCASGRDRWDEQYFGPGTRLTVT.

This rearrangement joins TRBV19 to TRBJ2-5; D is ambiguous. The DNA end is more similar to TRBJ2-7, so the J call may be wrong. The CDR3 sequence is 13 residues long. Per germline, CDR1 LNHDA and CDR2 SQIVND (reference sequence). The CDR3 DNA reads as TGTGCCAGTAGTATGGCCGTTAGCTACGAGCAGTACTTC. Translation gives CASSMAVSYEQYF.

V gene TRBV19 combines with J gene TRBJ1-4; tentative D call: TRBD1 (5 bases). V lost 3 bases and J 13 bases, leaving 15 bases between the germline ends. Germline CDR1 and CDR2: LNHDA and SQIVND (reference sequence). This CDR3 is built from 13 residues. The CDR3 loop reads CASSMDRGKGLFF. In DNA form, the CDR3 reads TGTGCCAGTAGTATGGACCGGGGGAAGGGACTGTTTTTT. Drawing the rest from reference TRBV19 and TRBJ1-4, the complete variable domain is DGGITQSPKYLFRKEGQNVTLSCEQNLNHDAMYWYRQDPGQGLRLIYYSQIVNDFQKGDIAEGYSVSREKKESFPLTVTSAQKNPTAFYLCASSMDRGKGLFFGSGTQLSVL.

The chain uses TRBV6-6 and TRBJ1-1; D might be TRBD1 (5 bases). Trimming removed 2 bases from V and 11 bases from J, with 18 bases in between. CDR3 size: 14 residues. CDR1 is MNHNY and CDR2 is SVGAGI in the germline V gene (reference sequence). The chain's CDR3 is CASSYPPGGREAFF. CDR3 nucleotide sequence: TGTGCCAGCAGTTACCCCCCGGGGGGAAGAGAGGCTTTCTTT.

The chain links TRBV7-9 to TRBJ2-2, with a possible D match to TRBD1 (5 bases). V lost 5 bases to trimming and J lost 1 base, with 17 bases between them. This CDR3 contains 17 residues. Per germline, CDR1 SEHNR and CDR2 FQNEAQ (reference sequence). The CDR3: CASSPLPPGLNTGELFF. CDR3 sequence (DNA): TGTGCCAGCAGCCCCCTCCCTCCAGGGTTGAACACCGGGGAGCTGTTTTTT.

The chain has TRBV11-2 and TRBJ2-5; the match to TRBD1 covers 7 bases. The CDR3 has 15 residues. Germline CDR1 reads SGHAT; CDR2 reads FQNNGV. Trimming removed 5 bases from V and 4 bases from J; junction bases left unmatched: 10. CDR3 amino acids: CASSATGNIGETQYF. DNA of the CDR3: TGTGCCAGCAGCGCGACAGGGAATATTGGAGAGACCCAGTACTTC.

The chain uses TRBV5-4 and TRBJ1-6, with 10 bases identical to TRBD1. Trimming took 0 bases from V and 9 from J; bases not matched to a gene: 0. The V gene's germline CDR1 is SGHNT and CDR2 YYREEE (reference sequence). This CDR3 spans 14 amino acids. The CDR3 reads CASSLGQGASPLHF. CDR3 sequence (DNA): TGTGCCAGCAGCTTGGGACAGGGGGCTTCACCCCTCCACTTT.

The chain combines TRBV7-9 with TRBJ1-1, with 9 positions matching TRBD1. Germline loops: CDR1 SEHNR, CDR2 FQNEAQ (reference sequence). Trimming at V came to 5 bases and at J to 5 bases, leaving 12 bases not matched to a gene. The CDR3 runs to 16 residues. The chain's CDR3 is CASSLTGGDRGTEAFF. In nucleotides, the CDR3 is TGTGCCAGCAGCCTAACAGGGGGCGATAGGGGAACTGAAGCTTTCTTT. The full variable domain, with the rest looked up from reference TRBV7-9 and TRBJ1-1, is DTGVSQNPRHKITKRGQNVTFRCDPISEHNRLYWYRQTLGQGPEFLTYFQNEAQLEKSRLLSDRFSAERPKGSFSTLEIQRTEQGDSAMYLCASSLTGGDRGTEAFFGQGTRLTVV.

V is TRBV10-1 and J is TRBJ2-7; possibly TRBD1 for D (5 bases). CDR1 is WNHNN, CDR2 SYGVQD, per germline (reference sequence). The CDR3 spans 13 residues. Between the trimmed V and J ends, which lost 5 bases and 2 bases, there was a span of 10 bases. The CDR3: CASSNQGTYEQYF. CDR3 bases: TGCGCCAGCAGTAATCAGGGAACCTACGAGCAGTACTTC.

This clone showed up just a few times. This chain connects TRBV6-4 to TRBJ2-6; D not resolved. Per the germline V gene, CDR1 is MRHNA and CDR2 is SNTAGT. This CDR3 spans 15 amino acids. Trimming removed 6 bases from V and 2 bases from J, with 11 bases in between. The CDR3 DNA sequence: TGTGCCAGCAGCCCTACGCGCCCTGGGGCCAACGTCCTGACTTTC. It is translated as CASSPTRPGANVLTF.